Listed below are T cell receptor beta chains from one sample, sequenced in a study of OX40 agonist ivuxolimab in advanced cancers. The repertoire was sequenced with immunoSEQ multiplex PCR; TCRdb's copy has only in-frame clones and lacks some. The sample records some 30,000 clones, about nine tenths being singletons. The sample in question was CD4+ or CD8+ T cells sorted from blood, obtained in a trial of the OX40 agonist ivuxolimab. The source is an adult with an advanced solid tumor such as melanoma, head and neck, liver or kidney cancer. Each CDR3 is given without its conserved first and last residue. A D gene is named only where the DNA matches it firmly.

J | D | V | CDR3
TRBJ1-2 | TRBD1 | TRBV28 | ASSLREDRVYGYT
TRBJ1-3 | . | TRBV29-1 | SVEETARRTIY
TRBJ2-7 | . | TRBV7-9 | ASDNGTPYEQY
TRBJ2-1 | TRBD1 | TRBV10-3 | AISWDSNNEQF
TRBJ1-3 | . | TRBV6-5 | ASRNGQSGNTIY
TRBJ2-3 | . | TRBV9 | ASSVVGGAADTQY
TRBJ2-1 | TRBD2 | TRBV15 | ATSRVRAGGYNEQF
TRBJ2-1 | TRBD1 | TRBV13 | ASSLTGVWDEQF
TRBJ2-2 | TRBD2 | TRBV27 | ASRWLAGNTGELF
TRBJ2-7 | . | TRBV7-8 | ASSSWGEQY
TRBJ1-2 | . | TRBV7-3 | ASSLTLTGFNYGYT
TRBJ2-7 | . | TRBV4-3 | ASSQVDNPYEQY
TRBJ2-7 | . | TRBV7-9 | ASSVLVGEQY
TRBJ2-1 | TRBD2 | TRBV6-4 | ASSDSESGSNEQF
TRBJ1-5 | . | TRBV6-1 | ASSEWGAVRQPQH
TRBJ2-1 | TRBD1 | TRBV28 | ASSYPPGQGALESYNEQF
TRBJ1-1 | TRBD1 | TRBV7-9 | ASSPVGTVNTEAF
TRBJ1-5 | TRBD1 | TRBV5-1 | ASSWGTGGWEPQH
TRBJ1-4 | . | TRBV4-3 | ASSPWTATDAPEKLF
TRBJ2-1 | . | TRBV7-9 | ASSLVGTGFNEQF
TRBJ1-3 | . | TRBV6-5 | ASSYSGTFGNTIY
TRBJ1-2 | . | TRBV6-6 | ASSYSTGGAFYGYT